A selection of T cell receptor beta chains follows, all from one sample in a study of T cells in Graves' hyperthyroidism and ophthalmopathy. TCRdb analysed the multiplex PCR reads with MiXCR anew, one entry per CDR3 protein. Of approximately 630,000 distinct CDR3 sequences in the sample, roughly 17% were seen once. Sequencing used blood. The receptors come from a woman under 40 with Graves' hyperthyroidism. The CDR3 runs from the conserved cysteine through the conserved F or W. A D gene is named only where the DNA matches it firmly. Some rows mark clone size as missing; the rest say once, few, many or name a class of expanded clone.

j_call v_call d_call clone_size cdr3_length cdr3_nt cdr3_aa
TRBJ1-1 TRBV20-1 . . 13 TGCAGTGCTAACATTCCCGGCGACACTGAAGCTTTCTTT CSANIPGDTEAFF
TRBJ2-3 TRBV28 . . 15 TGTGCCAGCAGTTTATGGCCAGGGAGCACAGATACGCAGTATTTT CASSLWPGSTDTQYF
TRBJ2-7 TRBV28 . many 14 TGTGCCAGAAATGGATGGCAGGAAACCTACGAGCAGTACTTC CARNGWQETYEQYF
TRBJ2-2 TRBV30 TRBD1 few 14 TGTGCCTGGAGTTACAGGGGATACACCGGGGAGCTGTTTTTT CAWSYRGYTGELFF
TRBJ2-5 TRBV30 TRBD1 many 14 TGTGCCTGGAGTCGGACAGGGGTCCAAGAGACCCAGTACTTC CAWSRTGVQETQYF
TRBJ2-2 TRBV19 . . 18 TGTGCCAGTAGTATAGCCCCGACTTTACTAACGAACACCGGGGAGCTGTTTTTT CASSIAPTLLTNTGELFF
TRBJ1-1 TRBV10-3 . many 15 TGTGCCATCAGTGAACGGGGCCGCGCGTCTGGTGAAGCTTTCTTT CAISERGRASGEAFF
TRBJ1-1 TRBV30 TRBD1 many 16 TGTGCCTGGAGTGGATTCAAGACAGGGGTTGGAGCTGAAGCTTTCTTT CAWSGFKTGVGAEAFF
TRBJ2-7 TRBV30 . few 13 TGTGCCTGGAGCATGAGCAACCCCTACGAGCAGTACTTC CAWSMSNPYEQYF
TRBJ1-6 TRBV3-1 TRBD1 . 15 TGTGCCAGCAGCCATCTAGACAGGGGGAATTCACCCCTCCACTTT CASSHLDRGNSPLHF
TRBJ2-7 TRBV20-1 TRBD1 many 14 TGCAGTGCTAATACGGACAGGGGGTACTACGAGCAGTACTTC CSANTDRGYYEQYF
TRBJ1-1 TRBV29-1 . . 13 TGCAGCGTTGAACGGAGAATGAACACTGAAGCTTTCTTT CSVERRMNTEAFF
TRBJ1-5 TRBV18 . . 16 TGTGCCAGCTCACCATTCGGGGCTGGCAGCAATCAGGCCCAGCATTTT CASSPFGAGSNQAQHF
TRBJ2-1 TRBV4-1 . few 14 TGCGCCAGCAGCCAAGATACGTCGGCGAGGGAGCAGTTCTTC CASSQDTSAREQFF
TRBJ1-1 TRBV5-1 TRBD1 many 15 TGCGCCAGCAGCTCGTCTGGGACAGGGAACACTGAAGCTTTCTTT CASSSSGTGNTEAFF
TRBJ1-2 TRBV6-2/TRBV6-3 . many 12 TGTGCCAGCAGTTACTCGGAAGATGGCTACACCTTC CASSYSEDGYTF
TRBJ1-1 TRBV20-1 . many 14 TGCAGTGCTACAGAGGGTGACTATGTCCGGGAAGCTTTCTTT CSATEGDYVREAFF
TRBJ2-1 TRBV6-1 TRBD1 many 17 TGTGCCAGCAGTGCCACTTCCGGGACAGGGGGGGCCAATGAGCAGTTCTTC CASSATSGTGGANEQFF
TRBJ2-5 TRBV7-9 . many 14 TGTGCCAGCAGCCAAACCCTAGTTGAAGAGACCCAGTACTTC CASSQTLVEETQYF
TRBJ1-1 TRBV11-3 . few 15 TGTGCCAGCAGCTTCCAGGCAATCATAAACACTGAAGCTTTCTTT CASSFQAIINTEAFF
TRBJ1-1 TRBV7-9 . few 12 TGTGCCAGCGCATGGGGGGGCACTGAAGCTTTCTTT CASAWGGTEAFF
TRBJ1-1 TRBV4-3 . . 15 TGCGCCAGCAGCCAAGATATTGTGAGGTATTTTGAAGCTTTCTTT CASSQDIVRYFEAFF
TRBJ2-1 TRBV10-3 TRBD2 many 15 TGTGCCATCAGTGAGTCGGAGCTAGCGGACAATGAGCAGTTCTTC CAISESELADNEQFF
TRBJ2-1 TRBV11-2 TRBD2 many 15 TGTGCCAGCAGCTTAGTTCCGGGAGGGAACAATGAGCAGTTCTTC CASSLVPGGNNEQFF
TRBJ2-5 TRBV5-8 TRBD2 many 18 TGTGCCAGCAGCTCCGGGACTAGCGGGAGACCGTCTTGGGAGACCCAGTACTTC CASSSGTSGRPSWETQYF
TRBJ2-3 TRBV30 . many 14 TGTGCCTGGAGTCCGGGTCCTAGCACAGATACGCAGTATTTT CAWSPGPSTDTQYF
TRBJ1-1 TRBV20-1 . . 15 TGCAGTGCTAGATTCCCGACGGGGGGCTACACTGAAGCTTTCTTT CSARFPTGGYTEAFF
TRBJ2-1 TRBV11-1 . many 16 TGTGCCAGCAGTCCTCGCCGGGGAGCAACCTACAATGAGCAGTTCTTC CASSPRRGATYNEQFF
TRBJ2-7 TRBV12-3/TRBV12-4 TRBD2 many 15 TGTGCCAGCAGCTTTCGGTCGGGAGGGGACGACGAGCAGTACTTC CASSFRSGGDDEQYF
TRBJ1-5 TRBV28 . many 15 TGTGCCAGCAGTTTATACGAGACTAGCAATCAGCCCCAGCATTTT CASSLYETSNQPQHF
TRBJ2-7 TRBV5-1 . . 16 TGCGCCAGCAGCTTGGTGGGCAGGACTGCCTCCTACGAGCAGTACTTC CASSLVGRTASYEQYF
TRBJ2-1 TRBV28 TRBD1 many 13 TGTGCCAGCAGCTGGGACAGCTACAATGAGCAGTTCTTC CASSWDSYNEQFF
TRBJ2-7 TRBV11-2 TRBD1 many 13 TGTGCCAGCCGACAGGGGGTCTCCTACGAGCAGTACTTC CASRQGVSYEQYF
TRBJ1-4 TRBV5-1 TRBD1 . 17 TGCGCCAGCAGCTTGCGACAGGGGGCAATGGAAGGTGAAAAACTGTTTTTT CASSLRQGAMEGEKLFF
TRBJ2-2 TRBV30 . many 13 TGTGCCTGGGACCTAGGGCATACCGGGGAGCTGTTTTTT CAWDLGHTGELFF
TRBJ1-5 TRBV28 . many 11 TGTGCCAGCAGTCAAGTACAGCCCCAGCATTTT CASSQVQPQHF
TRBJ2-1 TRBV7-8 TRBD2 few 19 TGTGCCAGCAGCTTAGTAGCTAGCGGGCTAACCAGACGAAACAATGAGCAGTTCTTC CASSLVASGLTRRNNEQFF
TRBJ2-3 TRBV2 TRBD1 . 15 TGTGCCAGCAGTGAATTCGGGACAGGCACAGATACGCAGTATTTT CASSEFGTGTDTQYF
TRBJ2-7 TRBV7-2 . . 15 TGTGCCAGCAGCTTAACGATTGTCAGCTCCTACGAGCAGTACTTC CASSLTIVSSYEQYF
TRBJ2-2 TRBV5-1 . many 13 TGCGCCAGCAGCTTTACTAGCACCGGGGAGCTGTTTTTT CASSFTSTGELFF
TRBJ1-2 TRBV27 . . 14 TGTGCCAGCAGTGAGAGGGGAAGGGTCCATGGCTACACCTTC CASSERGRVHGYTF
TRBJ2-5 TRBV13 TRBD1 many 14 TGTGCCAGCAGCCGAGACAGGGGTCGGGAGACCCAGTACTTC CASSRDRGRETQYF
TRBJ2-1 TRBV20-1 TRBD2 many 16 TGCAGTGCTAGAACGGTCTCGGGAGGAGGCGTCAATGAGCAGTTCTTC CSARTVSGGGVNEQFF
TRBJ1-1 TRBV7-9 TRBD1 few 14 TGTGCCAGCAGCATAACAGGGGGGAACACTGAAGCTTTCTTT CASSITGGNTEAFF
TRBJ2-7 TRBV13 . few 12 TGTGCCAGCAGCTTAGCTAGCCACGAGCAGTACTTC CASSLASHEQYF
TRBJ1-1 TRBV7-2 . many 15 TGTGCCAGCATTATGCCGGGACGGATGAACACTGAAGCTTTCTTT CASIMPGRMNTEAFF
TRBJ2-1 TRBV27 TRBD2 many 14 TGTGCCAGCCGCTGGGGGGGTCCCTACAATGAGCAGTTCTTC CASRWGGPYNEQFF
TRBJ1-5 TRBV27 . . 14 TGTGCCAGCGGCGACAGTGGACCTCCTCAGCCCCAGCATTTT CASGDSGPPQPQHF
TRBJ2-3 TRBV28 TRBD1 many 19 TGTGCCAGCAGTGCCCCCCCGGGACAGGGGCCCTACGACACAGATACGCAGTATTTT CASSAPPGQGPYDTDTQYF
TRBJ2-3 TRBV5-5 TRBD1 . 14 TGTGCCAGCAGCTTGTGGGACAGGGGTGATACGCAGTATTTT CASSLWDRGDTQYF
TRBJ2-7 TRBV20-1 . many 14 TGCAGTGCTAGAGGTGGGGGAGAAGCAGCGGAGCAGTACTTC CSARGGGEAAEQYF
TRBJ1-1 TRBV5-6 . . 15 TGTGCCAGCAGCTTGGATTACAGGGAGAACACTGAAGCTTTCTTT CASSLDYRENTEAFF
TRBJ2-3 TRBV2 . many 14 TGTGCCAGCCGACAGCAAGCGGGCACAGATACGCAGTATTTT CASRQQAGTDTQYF
TRBJ1-1 TRBV12-3/TRBV12-4 . . 12 TGTGCCAGCAGCCCCGACTTCACTGAAGCTTTCTTT CASSPDFTEAFF
TRBJ1-3 TRBV3-1 . many 14 TGTGCCAGCAGCCCAGGACACCTTGGAAACACCATATATTTT CASSPGHLGNTIYF
TRBJ2-7 TRBV28 TRBD2 many 15 TGTGCCAGCACCGGGACTAGCGCGACCTCCTACGAGCAGTACTTC CASTGTSATSYEQYF
TRBJ2-5 TRBV3-1 TRBD2 few 18 TGTGCCAGCAGCCAAGGGATCTTACTAGCGGGAGATAGGGAGACCCAGTACTTC CASSQGILLAGDRETQYF
TRBJ1-2 TRBV4-1 . once 15 TGCGCCAGCAGCAAAGGGGGGCGGCGGGGCGACGGCTACACCTTC CASSKGGRRGDGYTF
TRBJ1-1 TRBV4-1 . once 16 TGCGCCAGCAGCCAAGCCCTTGGGCGGGAGAACACTGAAGCTTTCTTT CASSQALGRENTEAFF